Listed below are T cell receptor beta chains from one sample, sequenced in a study of blood T cell repertoires in COVID-19. The data were produced by immunoSEQ multiplex PCR, yet TCRdb's version contains in-frame clones alone and is incomplete. Of 240,000 or so clones in the sample, more than 75% were seen once. The specimen sequenced was peripheral blood. The receptors originated from an older woman with active or convalescent COVID-19. The CDR3 runs from the conserved cysteine through the conserved F or W. Fields, in order: D gene, V gene, J gene, CDR3 protein. D genes are given only for firm matches.

TRBD1	TRBV2	TRBJ2-5	CASTRQGARQETQYF
TRBD2	TRBV7-6	TRBJ2-5	CASSLLATGGETQYF
.	TRBV6-2/TRBV6-3	TRBJ2-5	CASSLWARETQYF
TRBD2	TRBV7-6	TRBJ2-3	CASSPGWTSGLSTDTQYF
.	TRBV7-6	TRBJ1-6	CASSSDSPWNSPLHF
.	TRBV7-3	TRBJ1-6	CASSELDSSNSPLHF
.	TRBV19	TRBJ1-2	CASKSDSKGNYGYTF
TRBD1	TRBV6-6	TRBJ1-1	CASSDRGQANTEAFF
.	TRBV27	TRBJ1-6	CASKEGGNSPLHF
TRBD1	TRBV6-5	TRBJ1-1	CASRDGTGDTEAFF
.	TRBV6-5	TRBJ2-3	CASSYLGGTDTQYF
TRBD1	TRBV19	TRBJ1-2	CASSDRYYGYTF
TRBD1	TRBV7-8	TRBJ1-1	CASSVDRGRSTEAFF
.	TRBV27	TRBJ1-1	CASSFELRGEAFF
.	TRBV7-8	TRBJ1-1	CASSREHLTMNTEAFF
.	TRBV5-1	TRBJ2-3	CASSLSADTQYF
.	TRBV5-4	TRBJ1-1	CASREGTEAFF
TRBD1	TRBV4-3	TRBJ1-1	CASSQEAGQGNTEAFF
.	TRBV5-1	TRBJ1-1	CASSARAGDTPTTEAFF
TRBD2	TRBV5-8	TRBJ2-7	CASSYGLAGGSYYEQYF
.	TRBV9	TRBJ1-2	CASGRESYTF
TRBD1	TRBV7-9	TRBJ2-1	CASSPRDRRVGNEQFF
.	TRBV20-1	TRBJ2-4	CSASGVGAEDIQYF
TRBD2	TRBV3-1/TRBV3-2	TRBJ2-5	CASSRTSTGGNWETQYF
TRBD1	TRBV19	TRBJ1-5	CASSIDRGSNQPQHF
TRBD1	TRBV4-1	TRBJ2-5	CASSQDRQGPQETQYF
.	TRBV6-6	TRBJ1-2	CASSPTGDYGYTF
.	TRBV11-2	TRBJ1-4	CASSPRWTAGEKLFF
.	TRBV11-2	TRBJ2-7	CASSLEVRQTYEQYF
.	TRBV7-2	TRBJ2-7	CASSPDAGRFEQYF
.	TRBV4-1	TRBJ2-7	CASSQDLREQYF
.	TRBV5-6	TRBJ2-5	CASSLLRRGWETQYF
.	TRBV19	TRBJ2-1	CASRPGHIGQQFF
.	TRBV6-5	TRBJ1-6	CASSRVEDSPLHF
.	TRBV5-6	TRBJ1-3	CASSTTLSSGNTIYF
TRBD1	TRBV29-1	TRBJ2-2	CSVEGQFTGELFF
.	TRBV6-1	TRBJ1-2	CASSEGGGLYGYTF
TRBD1	TRBV5-8	TRBJ1-1	CASSPDRGRDGTEAFF
TRBD1	TRBV5-1	TRBJ1-6	CASSLVGQANSPLHF
TRBD1	TRBV5-4	TRBJ1-6	CASSLLQGADSPLHF
.	TRBV6-5	TRBJ2-3	CASSYSGRDTQYF
TRBD2	TRBV27	TRBJ2-1	CASSLKAGRYNEQFF
TRBD1	TRBV30	TRBJ1-1	CAWSVQGGNAFF
.	TRBV9	TRBJ1-3	CASSVVPEISGNTIYF
.	TRBV24-1	TRBJ1-2	CATSDSDRSGYTF
.	TRBV6-5	TRBJ1-1	CASSYDRLSEAFF
TRBD1	TRBV2	TRBJ1-2	CASGPIGTEILGYTF
TRBD1	TRBV15	TRBJ2-6	CATSRPPGTGWSGANVLTF
TRBD1	TRBV15	TRBJ1-1	CATSSRQGETEAFF
.	TRBV5-6	TRBJ1-3	CASSFLEGGNTIYF
TRBD2	TRBV7-3	TRBJ2-3	CASSLRPAAGVATDTQYF
TRBD1	TRBV7-9	TRBJ2-7	CASSLTGFHEQYF
TRBD2	TRBV5-1	TRBJ2-3	CASSSGGGAGDTQYF
TRBD1	TRBV6-6	TRBJ2-2	CASWNRGNTGELFF